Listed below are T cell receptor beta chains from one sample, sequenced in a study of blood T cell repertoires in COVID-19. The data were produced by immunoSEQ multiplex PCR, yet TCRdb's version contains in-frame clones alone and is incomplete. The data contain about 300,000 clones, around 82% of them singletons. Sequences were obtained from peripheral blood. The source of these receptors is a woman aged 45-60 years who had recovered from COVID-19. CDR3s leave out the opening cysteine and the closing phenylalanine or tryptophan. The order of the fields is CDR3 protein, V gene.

CDR3: ASSNRGAGNEKLF; V: TRBV2
CDR3: ASSPGTGVHRLF; V: TRBV5-6
CDR3: ASSSLGGETQY; V: TRBV7-3
CDR3: ASSVVSQVRGNTEAF; V: TRBV9
CDR3: ASRWTGNTEAF; V: TRBV7-2
CDR3: ASSIHSGRRGNNEQF; V: TRBV19
CDR3: ASSYSGPRVAGGLAKNIQY; V: TRBV6-2/TRBV6-3
CDR3: ASSPTSGEETQY; V: TRBV18
CDR3: AAAPGHQETQY; V: TRBV3-1/TRBV3-2
CDR3: ASSPGGDGQPQH; V: TRBV28